The rows below give T cell receptor beta chains drawn from one sample of a study of shared clonotypes between healthy human individuals. Profiled with immunoSEQ multiplex PCR; TCRdb holds only in-frame clones, not every one. The sample has fewer than 2.5 million clones, over 85% seen once. The specimen sequenced was naive CD4+ T cells from PBMCs. Every receptor here comes from a young man in good health. Some clones in this sample may be carry-over from other donors' samples. Both conserved end residues are part of each CDR3. The D gene is left open where the match is weak. Clone size, where shown, is once, few, many, or a class for clones that have expanded.

v_call: TRBV7-6; j_call: TRBJ2-1; d_call: .; clone_size: .; cdr3_aa: CASSFFRGDDEQFF; cdr3_nt: TGTGCCAGCAGCTTTTTCAGGGGCGACGATGAGCAGTTCTTC
v_call: TRBV29-1; j_call: TRBJ2-3; d_call: TRBD1; clone_size: .; cdr3_aa: CSVGGTGQELPDTQYF; cdr3_nt: TGCAGCGTTGGCGGGACAGGGCAGGAGCTGCCAGATACGCAGTATTTT
v_call: TRBV2; j_call: TRBJ1-2; d_call: .; clone_size: .; cdr3_aa: CASSEASGTLTYGYTF; cdr3_nt: TGTGCCAGCAGTGAAGCTTCCGGGACCTTAACCTATGGCTACACCTTC
v_call: TRBV28; j_call: TRBJ1-3; d_call: .; clone_size: .; cdr3_aa: CASSFLSADGGSGNTIYF; cdr3_nt: TGTGCCAGCAGTTTCCTAAGCGCGGACGGGGGCTCTGGAAACACCATATATTTT
v_call: TRBV2; j_call: TRBJ2-4; d_call: TRBD1; clone_size: .; cdr3_aa: CASRRPQTGRNIQYF; cdr3_nt: TGTGCCAGCAGGAGACCTCAGACAGGGAGAAACATTCAGTACTTC
v_call: TRBV7-2; j_call: TRBJ2-7; d_call: TRBD1; clone_size: .; cdr3_aa: CASSGQGRKGSEQYF; cdr3_nt: TGTGCCAGCAGCGGACAGGGACGGAAGGGGAGCGAGCAGTACTTC
v_call: TRBV27; j_call: TRBJ2-1; d_call: TRBD2; clone_size: .; cdr3_aa: CASSYLGLAGPNEQFF; cdr3_nt: TGTGCCAGCAGTTACCTCGGACTAGCGGGACCCAATGAGCAGTTCTTC
v_call: TRBV7-2; j_call: TRBJ2-3; d_call: TRBD2; clone_size: once; cdr3_aa: CASSLHPVGTSGGGDTQYF; cdr3_nt: TGTGCCAGCAGCTTGCACCCGGTCGGGACTAGCGGGGGGGGAGATACGCAGTATTTT
v_call: TRBV28; j_call: TRBJ2-7; d_call: .; clone_size: .; cdr3_aa: CASSLGSGGSGSYEQYF; cdr3_nt: TGTGCCAGCAGTTTAGGATCCGGGGGCTCTGGCTCCTACGAGCAGTACTTC
v_call: TRBV29-1; j_call: TRBJ2-3; d_call: .; clone_size: .; cdr3_aa: CSVEDGADTQYF; cdr3_nt: TGCAGCGTTGAAGATGGGGCAGATACGCAGTATTTT
v_call: TRBV5-5; j_call: TRBJ1-1; d_call: .; clone_size: .; cdr3_aa: CASSLGGSETEAFF; cdr3_nt: TGTGCCAGCAGCTTGGGCGGGTCGGAGACTGAAGCTTTCTTT
v_call: TRBV5-4; j_call: TRBJ1-1; d_call: .; clone_size: .; cdr3_aa: CASSLVAGTEAFF; cdr3_nt: TGTGCCAGCAGCTTGGTGGCGGGGACTGAAGCTTTCTTT
v_call: TRBV5-4; j_call: TRBJ2-3; d_call: TRBD2; clone_size: .; cdr3_aa: CASSPSGTSGVPTQYF; cdr3_nt: TGTGCCAGCAGCCCTTCCGGGACTAGCGGGGTGCCCACGCAGTATTTT
v_call: TRBV5-1; j_call: TRBJ2-3; d_call: TRBD2; clone_size: .; cdr3_aa: CASSLGLAGVTDTQYF; cdr3_nt: TGCGCCAGCAGCTTGGGACTAGCGGGAGTAACAGATACGCAGTATTTT
v_call: TRBV7-9; j_call: TRBJ2-2; d_call: TRBD2; clone_size: .; cdr3_aa: CASSLGLAGVPGELFF; cdr3_nt: TGTGCCAGCAGCTTAGGACTAGCGGGAGTCCCCGGGGAGCTGTTTTTT
v_call: TRBV7-9; j_call: TRBJ1-1; d_call: TRBD1; clone_size: once; cdr3_aa: CASSLTGQRNTEAFF; cdr3_nt: TGTGCCAGCAGCTTAACGGGACAGAGGAACACTGAAGCTTTCTTT
v_call: TRBV7-9; j_call: TRBJ1-4; d_call: TRBD1; clone_size: .; cdr3_aa: CASSLWTGVDEKLFF; cdr3_nt: TGTGCCAGCAGCTTATGGACAGGGGTTGATGAAAAACTGTTTTTT
v_call: TRBV5-1; j_call: TRBJ2-1; d_call: .; clone_size: .; cdr3_aa: CASSLLRDRETNEQFF; cdr3_nt: TGCGCCAGCAGCTTACTCCGGGACCGGGAAACGAATGAGCAGTTCTTC
v_call: TRBV11-2; j_call: TRBJ2-7; d_call: .; clone_size: once; cdr3_aa: CASSNIRSRGYEQYF; cdr3_nt: TGTGCCAGCAGCAATATCCGAAGCCGTGGCTACGAGCAGTACTTC
v_call: TRBV6-1; j_call: TRBJ2-1; d_call: .; clone_size: .; cdr3_aa: CASRRQASSYNEQFF; cdr3_nt: TGTGCCAGCAGGAGGCAGGCCAGCTCCTACAATGAGCAGTTCTTC
v_call: TRBV28; j_call: TRBJ1-3; d_call: TRBD1; clone_size: once; cdr3_aa: CASSPSTGKAGNTIYF; cdr3_nt: TGTGCCAGCAGTCCTTCGACAGGGAAAGCTGGAAACACCATATATTTT
v_call: TRBV18; j_call: TRBJ1-1; d_call: TRBD1; clone_size: once; cdr3_aa: CASSRDRGDLSVEAFF; cdr3_nt: TGTGCCAGCTCTCGAGACAGGGGCGATTTAAGTGTTGAAGCTTTCTTT
v_call: TRBV5-4; j_call: TRBJ1-5; d_call: TRBD1; clone_size: .; cdr3_aa: CASSWDRDKAQHF; cdr3_nt: TGTGCCAGCAGCTGGGACAGGGACAAGGCCCAGCATTTT
v_call: TRBV28; j_call: TRBJ2-2; d_call: .; clone_size: .; cdr3_aa: CASKRRTTNTGELFF; cdr3_nt: TGTGCCAGCAAAAGGAGGACGACCAACACCGGGGAGCTGTTTTTT
v_call: TRBV28; j_call: TRBJ2-1; d_call: TRBD2; clone_size: .; cdr3_aa: CASTVPGTRYNEQFF; cdr3_nt: TGTGCCAGCACAGTACCCGGGACTAGGTACAATGAGCAGTTCTTC
v_call: TRBV29-1; j_call: TRBJ2-5; d_call: .; clone_size: .; cdr3_aa: CSASKQETQYF; cdr3_nt: TGCAGCGCCTCTAAACAAGAGACCCAGTACTTC
v_call: TRBV19; j_call: TRBJ1-4; d_call: TRBD1; clone_size: .; cdr3_aa: CASSITGDNEKLFF; cdr3_nt: TGTGCCAGTAGTATTACAGGGGATAATGAAAAACTGTTTTTT
v_call: TRBV5-1; j_call: TRBJ2-3; d_call: .; clone_size: .; cdr3_aa: CASSSSARTDTQYF; cdr3_nt: TGCGCCAGCAGCTCTAGCGCCCGCACAGATACGCAGTATTTT
v_call: TRBV5-1; j_call: TRBJ1-4; d_call: .; clone_size: .; cdr3_aa: CASSGGRVLGEKLFF; cdr3_nt: TGCGCCAGCAGCGGCGGGCGAGTCCTCGGGGAAAAACTGTTTTTT
v_call: TRBV30; j_call: TRBJ1-1; d_call: TRBD1; clone_size: few; cdr3_aa: CAWGGQGMAFF; cdr3_nt: TGTGCCTGGGGAGGACAGGGGATGGCTTTCTTT
v_call: TRBV6-1; j_call: TRBJ1-5; d_call: .; clone_size: .; cdr3_aa: CASSPPGGGNQPQHF; cdr3_nt: TGTGCCAGCAGTCCCCCGGGGGGCGGCAATCAGCCCCAGCATTTT
v_call: TRBV18; j_call: TRBJ1-1; d_call: TRBD1; clone_size: .; cdr3_aa: CASSPGQGSAFF; cdr3_nt: TGTGCCAGCTCACCCGGACAGGGCTCGGCTTTCTTT
v_call: TRBV29-1; j_call: TRBJ2-3; d_call: .; clone_size: .; cdr3_aa: CSVDSGTPTTDTQYF; cdr3_nt: TGCAGCGTTGACTCTGGGACCCCTACCACAGATACGCAGTATTTT
v_call: TRBV25-1; j_call: TRBJ2-1; d_call: .; clone_size: .; cdr3_aa: CASSELSAIYNEQFF; cdr3_nt: TGTGCCAGCAGTGAATTGAGTGCCATCTACAATGAGCAGTTCTTC
v_call: TRBV7-3; j_call: TRBJ2-5; d_call: TRBD1; clone_size: .; cdr3_aa: CASSLGAGTGSQETQYF; cdr3_nt: TGTGCCAGCAGCTTAGGGGCGGGGACAGGGAGCCAAGAGACCCAGTACTTC
v_call: TRBV30; j_call: TRBJ2-5; d_call: .; clone_size: .; cdr3_aa: CAWGKGETQYF; cdr3_nt: TGTGCCTGGGGTAAAGGAGAGACCCAGTACTTC
v_call: TRBV9; j_call: TRBJ2-3; d_call: .; clone_size: .; cdr3_aa: CASSPRPYGAGIDTQYF; cdr3_nt: TGTGCCAGCAGCCCCCGCCCGTATGGGGCCGGGATAGATACGCAGTATTTT
v_call: TRBV7-9; j_call: TRBJ2-5; d_call: .; clone_size: .; cdr3_aa: CASSLVGTQETQYF; cdr3_nt: TGTGCCAGCAGCTTAGTAGGGACCCAAGAGACCCAGTACTTC
v_call: TRBV18; j_call: TRBJ2-1; d_call: .; clone_size: once; cdr3_aa: CASSPTSDWEQFF; cdr3_nt: TGTGCCAGCTCACCGACCTCGGACTGGGAGCAGTTCTTC